The 6 T cell receptor beta chains below all came from one sample that was sequenced in a study of blood T cell repertoires in COVID-19. Some clones are missing from TCRdb's copy, which holds only in-frame ones; the method was immunoSEQ multiplex PCR. Of about 250,000 clones listed, roughly 86% are singletons. Material: peripheral blood. Source of these receptors: a woman between 55 and 75 years old who had recovered from COVID-19.

This chain joins TRBV4-1 and TRBJ1-5; no clear D. The V gene lost 1 base and the J gene lost 1 base, with 11 bases spanning the gap. Germline loops: CDR1 MGHRA, CDR2 YSYEKL. This CDR3 is built from 16 residues. The chain's CDR3 is CASSQGRYPSNQPQHF. CDR3 DNA sequence: TGCGCCAGCAGCCAAGGTCGGTACCCGAGCAATCAGCCCCAGCATTTT.

The chain recombines TRBV7-8 with TRBJ1-5, with D maybe TRBD1 (6 bases). The CDR3 contains 14 residues. Per the germline V gene, CDR1 is SGHVS and CDR2 is FQNEAQ. Trimming removed 1 base from V and 6 bases from J, with 10 bases in between. CDR3 DNA sequence: TGTGCCAGCAGCTTAGTGAGGGGGTTTCAGCCCCAGCATTTT. Its protein product is CASSLVRGFQPQHF.

This chain connects TRBV10-3 to TRBJ1-2; TRBD1 agrees at 7 bases. J was trimmed by 4 bases and V by 7 bases; bases with no gene match: 3. The CDR3 length is 12 residues. CDR1 ENHRY and CDR2 SYGVKD come from the germline V gene. This CDR3 is CAITGDSYGYTF. The CDR3 region has the DNA TGTGCCATCACTGGGGACAGCTATGGCTACACCTTC.

J is TRBJ2-7 and V is TRBV7-2; 8 bases map to TRBD1. The junction had 12 bases not matched to a gene; V was cut back by 1 base and J by 7 bases. Germline CDR1 SGHTA, CDR2 FQGNSA. This CDR3 is 16 amino acids long. As DNA, the CDR3 is TGTGCCAGCAGCTTAGATATGACAGGGGTTCGAGGGGAGCAGTACTTC. Translated: CASSLDMTGVRGEQYF. Full variable domain (outside the CDR3, taken from reference TRBV7-2 and TRBJ2-7): GAGVSQSPSNKVTEKGKDVELRCDPISGHTALYWYRQSLGQGLEFLIYFQGNSAPDKSGLPSDRFSAERTGGSVSTLTIQRTQQEDSAVYLCASSLDMTGVRGEQYFGPGTRLTVT.

This chain connects TRBV19 to TRBJ2-5; D is unclear. CDR1 LNHDA and CDR2 SQIVND come from the germline V gene (reference sequence). V was clipped by 1 base and J by 5 bases, with 2 bases between them. This CDR3 has 11 amino acids. The CDR3 nucleotides read TGTGCCAGTAGTATAGCGGAGACCCAGTACTTC. It specifies CASSIAETQYF.

There are a few counts of this clone. V is TRBV6-8 and J is TRBJ1-2; no clear D. The V gene's germline CDR1 is MNHGY and CDR2 SAAAGT. V was trimmed by 5 bases and J by 14 bases, leaving 12 bases between them. This CDR3 contains 10 residues. CDR3 amino acids: CASSTQTRTF. The CDR3 nucleotides read TGTGCCAGCAGTACCCAGACTCGTACCTTC.